The TCR beta chain described here comes from a study of human thymus T cells (dated by TCRdb to the early 2020s). About the study as a whole: The study used under 10 infant thymus samples plus four related peripheral blood samples to characterize TCR alpha and beta repertoires. The cohort included about 6 male and a couple of female infants, with donor ages spanning 7 to 244 days. Summary of the overall study and its limitations: Biased V and J gene segment usage appeared to be present in both thymic and peripheral blood repertoires. On average, approximately 860,000 unique TCRB clonotypes were obtained from thymus samples, compared with 80,000 to 85,000 from blood samples.

Donors were immunologically healthy infants undergoing open corrective cardiac surgery for congenital heart defects in Finland. During surgery, a small about 0.45-1 mL aliquot of peripheral blood was collected from four of the eight donors. For the blood samples, genomic DNA was extracted from all available leukocytes instead of from a set number of cells. ACK lysis buffer was used to remove erythrocytes from the blood, and the remaining leukocytes were kept as pellets at -70 degrees C. A QIAsymphony instrument was used to extract genomic DNA from frozen cell pellets. Using the immunoSEQ multiplex PCR assay, the TCRB and TCRAD loci were amplified from a standardized quantity of quality-controlled genomic DNA. Amplicons spanned the V(D)J region at a length sufficient to cover the CDR3 and identify V and J genes. The commercial immunoSEQ service was used to sequence amplicons on an Illumina platform. The source study handled its data this way. Corrections for primer bias and sequencing errors followed previously described methods, while TCRAD and TCRB definitions were based on the IMGT database. Analysis of the repertoires was done with immunoSEQ Analyzer 3.0 and VDJTools and included basic statistics, V/J segment usage, diversity estimates, rarefaction and pairwise overlap. To estimate diversity, the Chao1, ChaoE, Efron-Thisted, Shannon and inverse Simpson indices were applied, and diversity was also estimated on datasets down-sampled to the smallest sample. For repertoire overlap, CDR3 nucleotide sequence, V gene and J gene had to match strictly, and clustering was done by Jaccard-based multidimensional scaling. TCRdb mirrors the immuneACCESS table, restricted to in-frame sequences. Some clones are absent from its copies; in checked studies, under half trace to an unresolved V gene, and the reason for the others is unknown. The V and J calls and clone size come from that table; D and trimming were worked out from the DNA. A total of around 44,000 clones appear in this sample, 94% of them only once. More than 0.1% of the sample is taken by the ten largest.

In the case of this clone: Its antigen is not yet known. Per-base quality was not reported, and no clone a single base away is much larger than it.

Germline trimming amounts to 0 bases on V and 9 bases on J, with 2 as the count of junction bases outside the gene matches. The germline V gene (reference sequence) sets CDR1 to WNHNN and CDR2 to SYGVQD. CDR3 length: 15 amino acids, cysteine to phenylalanine. CDR3 DNA is the only sequence kept; it has 45 bases, read in frame from the first base. Sequenced: blood. This TCR derives from a boy less than two years old with a congenital heart defect but otherwise immunologically healthy. This sequence uses TRBV10-1 and TRBJ2-3, and 14 junctional nucleotides match TRBD2. The CDR3 sequence is CASSESGLAGVTQYF. The nucleotide sequence is given as TGCGCCAGCAGTGAGTCGGGACTAGCGGGGGTGACGCAGTATTTT.